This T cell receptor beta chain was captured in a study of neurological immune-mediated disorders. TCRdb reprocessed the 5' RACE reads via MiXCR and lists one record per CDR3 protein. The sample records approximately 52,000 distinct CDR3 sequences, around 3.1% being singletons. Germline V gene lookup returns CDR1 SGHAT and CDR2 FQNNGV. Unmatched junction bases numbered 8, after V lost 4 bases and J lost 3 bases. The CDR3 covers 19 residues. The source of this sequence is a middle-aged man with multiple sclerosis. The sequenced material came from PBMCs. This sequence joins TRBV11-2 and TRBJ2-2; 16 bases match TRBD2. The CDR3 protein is CASSSRGTSGGADTGELFF. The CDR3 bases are TGTGCCAGCAGCTCCCGGGGGACTAGCGGGGGGGCAGACACCGGGGAGCTGTTTTTT.